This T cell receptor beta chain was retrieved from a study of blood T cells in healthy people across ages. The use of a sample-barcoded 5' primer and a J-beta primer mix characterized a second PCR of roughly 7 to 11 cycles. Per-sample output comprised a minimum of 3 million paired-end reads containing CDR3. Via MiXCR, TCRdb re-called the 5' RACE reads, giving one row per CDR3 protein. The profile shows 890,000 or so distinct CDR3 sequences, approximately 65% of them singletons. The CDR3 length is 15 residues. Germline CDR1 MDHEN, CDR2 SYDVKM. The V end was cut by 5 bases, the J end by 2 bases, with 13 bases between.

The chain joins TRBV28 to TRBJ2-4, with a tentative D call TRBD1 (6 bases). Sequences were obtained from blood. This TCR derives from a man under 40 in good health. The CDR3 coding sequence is TGTGCCAGCAGTCCTGTTGACAGGCCCAAAAACATTCAGTACTTC. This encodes CASSPVDRPKNIQYF. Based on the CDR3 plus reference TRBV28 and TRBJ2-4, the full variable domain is DVKVTQSSRYLVKRTGEKVFLECVQDMDHENMFWYRQDPGLGLRLIYFSYDVKMKEKGDIPEGYSVSREKKERFSLILESASTNQTSMYLCASSPVDRPKNIQYFGAGTRLSVL.